These T cell receptor beta chains were read from a single sample in a study of blood T cell repertoires in COVID-19. This table comes from immunoSEQ multiplex PCR, and its TCRdb copy is limited to in-frame clones, with some not included. The table lists roughly 160,000 clones, about 85% of them singletons. The sequenced sample was peripheral blood. Source of these receptors: a man aged 18 to 30 with acute or convalescent COVID-19. Both conserved end residues are part of each CDR3. Each record gives: V gene, D gene, J gene, clone size, CDR3 length, CDR3 protein, CDR3 DNA. The D gene is left open where the match is weak. Part of the rows lack a size; the others show once, few, many or a class for expanded clones.

TRBV6-1	.	TRBJ1-2	once	15	CASSELFTDSYGYTF	TGTGCCAGCAGTGAATTATTTACGGACAGTTATGGCTACACCTTC
TRBV9	TRBD2	TRBJ2-3	.	15	CASSVVAGGADTQYF	TGTGCCAGCAGCGTAGTAGCGGGGGGTGCAGATACGCAGTATTTT
TRBV6-5	.	TRBJ1-1	.	14	CASTTEDLNTEAFF	TGTGCCAGCACCACAGAGGACTTGAACACTGAAGCTTTCTTT
TRBV29-1	TRBD2	TRBJ2-4	.	12	CSVYDSGGLSYF	TGCAGCGTTTATGATAGCGGGGGGTTGTCGTACTTC
TRBV2	.	TRBJ1-4	.	12	CASHRENEKLFF	TGTGCCAGCCACAGGGAGAATGAAAAACTGTTTTTT
TRBV19	TRBD1	TRBJ2-7	.	13	CASSVDREYEQYF	TGTGCCAGTAGTGTCGACAGGGAATACGAGCAGTACTTC
TRBV5-1	TRBD1	TRBJ2-1	.	14	CASSTAGGYNEQFF	TGCGCCAGCAGCACTGCAGGGGGATACAATGAGCAGTTCTTC
TRBV19	TRBD1	TRBJ2-1	.	16	CASSMAGTGLGNEQFF	TGTGCCAGTAGTATGGCCGGGACAGGGCTTGGCAATGAGCAGTTCTTC
TRBV5-1	TRBD2	TRBJ2-5	.	16	CASSITSGGVQETQYF	TGCGCCAGCAGCATTACTAGCGGGGGCGTTCAAGAGACCCAGTACTTC
TRBV10-1	TRBD1	TRBJ1-5	few	14	CASLRDRINQPQHF	TGCGCCAGTCTCCGGGACAGGATTAATCAGCCCCAGCATTTT
TRBV25-1	.	TRBJ1-2	.	12	CASRGGFDGYTF	TGTGCCAGCAGAGGAGGGTTCGATGGCTACACCTTC
TRBV19	TRBD1	TRBJ1-6	once	13	CASKDRNNSPLHF	TGTGCCAGTAAGGACAGGAATAATTCACCCCTCCACTTT
TRBV7-9	.	TRBJ1-2	once	13	CASSLDWDYGYTF	TGTGCCAGCAGCCTGGACTGGGACTATGGCTACACCTTC
TRBV30	.	TRBJ1-1	.	13	CAWSVQVHTEAFF	TGTGCCTGGAGTGTACAGGTTCACACTGAAGCTTTCTTT
TRBV5-1	TRBD1	TRBJ2-7	.	16	CASSLTTGQGPPEQYF	TGCGCCAGCAGCTTAACGACGGGACAGGGGCCTCCCGAGCAGTACTTC
TRBV9	TRBD1	TRBJ2-7	.	15	CASSASGTGTSEQYF	TGTGCCAGCAGCGCTTCCGGGACAGGGACATCCGAGCAGTACTTC
TRBV2	TRBD2	TRBJ2-3	.	15	CATRSSSGGADTQYF	TGTGCCACACGTTCGTCTAGCGGGGGGGCAGATACGCAGTATTTT
TRBV7-2	.	TRBJ2-3	.	14	CASRAGLPGDTQYF	TGTGCCAGCAGGGCGGGGCTCCCGGGAGATACGCAGTATTTT
TRBV12-3/TRBV12-4	.	TRBJ1-6	.	13	CASREEVDSPLHF	TGTGCCAGCAGAGAGGAAGTAGATTCACCCCTCCACTTT
TRBV6-5	.	TRBJ1-5	.	14	CASERRGNNQPQHF	TGTGCCAGCGAGAGGAGGGGAAACAATCAGCCCCAGCATTTT
TRBV29-1	.	TRBJ1-6	.	13	CSVGSSYNSPLHF	TGCAGCGTGGGGAGCTCCTATAATTCACCCCTCCACTTT
TRBV9	TRBD1	TRBJ2-7	.	14	CASSVGDSSYEQYF	TGTGCCAGCAGCGTAGGGGACAGCTCCTACGAGCAGTACTTC
TRBV5-1	.	TRBJ2-3	.	12	CASSLSADTQYF	TGCGCCAGCAGCTTAAGCGCAGATACGCAGTATTTT
TRBV4-1	.	TRBJ2-3	.	17	CASSQDYLETYTDTQYF	TGCGCCAGCAGCCAAGATTACTTGGAGACCTACACAGATACGCAGTATTTT
TRBV27	.	TRBJ1-6	.	14	CASSGTPLDSPLHF	TGTGCCAGCAGTGGGACACCTCTTGATTCACCCCTCCACTTT
TRBV7-3	TRBD1	TRBJ1-1	.	14	CASSLQGRRTEAFF	TGTGCCAGCAGCCTACAGGGGAGGAGAACTGAAGCTTTCTTT
TRBV10-3	.	TRBJ2-4	.	15	CAISEGELAKNIQYF	TGTGCCATCAGTGAGGGGGAGCTAGCCAAAAACATTCAGTACTTC
TRBV21-1	.	TRBJ2-3	.	16	CASSLLAGETTDTQYF	TGTGCCAGCAGCCTCCTAGCCGGGGAAACCACAGATACGCAGTATTTT
TRBV4-1	TRBD2	TRBJ2-3	.	18	CASSQGGLAGAGTDTQYF	TGCGCCAGCAGCCAAGGGGGACTAGCGGGGGCCGGCACAGATACGCAGTATTTT
TRBV3-1/TRBV3-2	.	TRBJ1-6	.	13	CASSQGFVGPLHF	TGTGCCAGCAGCCAAGGATTCGTCGGACCCCTCCACTTT
TRBV9	.	TRBJ1-4	.	14	CASSVEAGSEKLFF	TGTGCCAGCAGCGTAGAGGCAGGCAGTGAAAAACTGTTTTTT
TRBV2	.	TRBJ1-1	.	12	CASSESSAEAFF	TGTGCCAGCAGTGAATCCTCGGCTGAAGCTTTCTTT
TRBV27	.	TRBJ1-1	.	14	CASRIGQGNTEAFF	TGTGCCAGCAGGATCGGGCAGGGTAACACTGAAGCTTTCTTT
TRBV7-6	TRBD1	TRBJ2-5	.	15	CASSLWTGEEETQYF	TGTGCCAGCAGCTTATGGACAGGGGAGGAAGAGACCCAGTACTTC
TRBV24-1	TRBD1	TRBJ2-5	once	15	CATSEPGQGRETQYF	TGTGCCACCAGTGAGCCGGGACAGGGAAGGGAGACCCAGTACTTC
TRBV18	.	TRBJ2-5	.	15	CASSPSFGGGETQYF	TGTGCCAGCTCACCTTCCTTCGGGGGAGGAGAGACCCAGTACTTC
TRBV5-6	.	TRBJ1-1	.	15	CASSLNEGRDTEAFF	TGTGCCAGCAGCTTGAATGAGGGGAGGGACACTGAAGCTTTCTTT
TRBV27	TRBD2	TRBJ2-1	.	16	CASSLSGLAGVNEQFF	TGTGCCAGCAGTTTATCCGGACTAGCGGGGGTCAATGAGCAGTTCTTC
TRBV6-4	TRBD1	TRBJ2-7	once	14	CASSATPGGYEQYF	TGTGCCAGCAGTGCCACGCCAGGGGGCTACGAGCAGTACTTC
TRBV3-1/TRBV3-2	.	TRBJ1-2	.	12	CASSQATGNYTF	TGTGCCAGCAGCCAAGCTACAGGGAACTACACCTTC
TRBV24-1	.	TRBJ1-3	.	15	CATSDSGGSGNTIYF	TGTGCCACCAGTGATTCAGGAGGCTCTGGAAACACCATATATTTT
TRBV3-1/TRBV3-2	.	TRBJ2-2	few	13	CAARGMNTGELFF	TGTGCCGCCCGGGGGATGAACACCGGGGAGCTGTTTTTT
TRBV18	.	TRBJ2-2	.	16	CANSSRQGPYTGELFF	TGTGCCAACTCCTCCCGGCAGGGGCCTTACACCGGGGAGCTGTTTTTT
TRBV7-2	.	TRBJ1-2	.	17	CASSLVGQGGISYGYTF	TGTGCCAGCAGCTTAGTAGGTCAGGGCGGAATCTCCTATGGCTACACCTTC